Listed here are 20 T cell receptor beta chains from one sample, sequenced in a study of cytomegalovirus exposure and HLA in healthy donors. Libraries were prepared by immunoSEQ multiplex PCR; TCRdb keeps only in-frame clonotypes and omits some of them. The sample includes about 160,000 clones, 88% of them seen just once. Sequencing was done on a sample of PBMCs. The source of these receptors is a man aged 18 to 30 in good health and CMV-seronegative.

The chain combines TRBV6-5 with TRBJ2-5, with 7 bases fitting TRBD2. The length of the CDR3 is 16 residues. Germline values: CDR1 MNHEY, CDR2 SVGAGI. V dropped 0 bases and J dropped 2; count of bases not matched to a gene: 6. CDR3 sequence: CASSYSSGVWQETQYF. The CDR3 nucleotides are TGTGCCAGCAGTTACTCGAGCGGGGTTTGGCAAGAGACCCAGTACTTC.

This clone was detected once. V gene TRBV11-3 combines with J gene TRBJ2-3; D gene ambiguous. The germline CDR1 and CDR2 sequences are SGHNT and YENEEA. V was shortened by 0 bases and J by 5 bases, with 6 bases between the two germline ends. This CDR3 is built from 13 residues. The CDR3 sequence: CASSLDTIDTQYF. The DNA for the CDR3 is TGTGCCAGCAGCTTAGATACTATAGATACGCAGTATTTT.

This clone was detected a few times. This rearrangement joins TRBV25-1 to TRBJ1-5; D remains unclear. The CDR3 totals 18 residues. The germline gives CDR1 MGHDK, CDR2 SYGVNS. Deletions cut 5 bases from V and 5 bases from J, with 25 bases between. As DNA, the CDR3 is TGTGCCAGCAGTCCCGAGCCACGTGTTCACAGTCAAGATCAGCCCCAGCATTTT. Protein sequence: CASSPEPRVHSQDQPQHF.

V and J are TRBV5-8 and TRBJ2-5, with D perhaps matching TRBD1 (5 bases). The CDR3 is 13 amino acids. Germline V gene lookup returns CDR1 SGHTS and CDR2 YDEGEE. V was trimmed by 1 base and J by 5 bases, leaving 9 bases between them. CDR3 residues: CASSLPRVETQYF. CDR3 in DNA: TGTGCCAGCAGCTTGCCCAGGGTGGAGACCCAGTACTTC. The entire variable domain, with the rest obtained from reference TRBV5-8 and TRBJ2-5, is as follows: EAGVTQSPTHLIKTRGQQATLRCSPISGHTSVYWYQQALGLGLQFLLWYDEGEERNRGNFPPRFSGRQFPNYSSELNVNALELEDSALYLCASSLPRVETQYFGPGTRLLVL.

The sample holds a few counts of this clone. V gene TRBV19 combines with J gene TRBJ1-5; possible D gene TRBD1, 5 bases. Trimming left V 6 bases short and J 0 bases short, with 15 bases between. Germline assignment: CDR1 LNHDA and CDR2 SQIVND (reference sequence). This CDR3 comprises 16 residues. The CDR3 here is CASRQQDGYSNQPQHF. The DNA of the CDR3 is TGTGCCAGTAGACAACAGGATGGGTATAGCAATCAGCCCCAGCATTTT.

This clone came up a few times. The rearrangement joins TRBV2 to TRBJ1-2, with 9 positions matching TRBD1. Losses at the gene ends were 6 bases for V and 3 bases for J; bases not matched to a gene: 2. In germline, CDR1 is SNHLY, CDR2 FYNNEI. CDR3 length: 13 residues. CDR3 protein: CASSGDRDYGYTF. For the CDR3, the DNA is TGTGCCAGCAGCGGGGACAGGGACTATGGCTACACCTTC. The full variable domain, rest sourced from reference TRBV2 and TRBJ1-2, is EPEVTQTPSHQVTQMGQEVILRCVPISNHLYFYWYRQILGQKVEFLVSFYNNEISEKSEIFDDQFSVERPDGSNFTLKIRSTKLEDSAMYFCASSGDRDYGYTFGSGTRLTVV.

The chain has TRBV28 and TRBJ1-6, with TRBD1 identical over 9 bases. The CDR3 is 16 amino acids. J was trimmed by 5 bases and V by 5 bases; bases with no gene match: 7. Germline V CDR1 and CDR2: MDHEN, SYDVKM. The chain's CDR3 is CASSKAGTGHNSPLHF. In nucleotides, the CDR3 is TGTGCCAGCAGTAAAGCCGGGACAGGGCATAATTCACCCCTCCACTTT. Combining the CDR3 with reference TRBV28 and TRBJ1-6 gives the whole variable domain DVKVTQSSRYLVKRTGEKVFLECVQDMDHENMFWYRQDPGLGLRLIYFSYDVKMKEKGDIPEGYSVSREKKERFSLILESASTNQTSMYLCASSKAGTGHNSPLHFGNGTRLTVT.

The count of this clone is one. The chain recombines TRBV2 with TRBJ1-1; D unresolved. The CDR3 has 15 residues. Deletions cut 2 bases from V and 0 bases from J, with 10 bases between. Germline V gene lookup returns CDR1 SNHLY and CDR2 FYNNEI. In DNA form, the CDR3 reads TGTGCCAGCAGTGAATTTAGTCTTATGAACACTGAAGCTTTCTTT. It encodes CASSEFSLMNTEAFF.

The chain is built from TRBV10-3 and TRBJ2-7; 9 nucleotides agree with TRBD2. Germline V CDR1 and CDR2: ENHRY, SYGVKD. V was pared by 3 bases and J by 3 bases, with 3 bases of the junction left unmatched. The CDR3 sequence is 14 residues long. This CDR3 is CAISDVTSGYEQYF. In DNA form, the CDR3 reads TGTGCCATCAGTGATGTGACTAGCGGCTACGAGCAGTACTTC.

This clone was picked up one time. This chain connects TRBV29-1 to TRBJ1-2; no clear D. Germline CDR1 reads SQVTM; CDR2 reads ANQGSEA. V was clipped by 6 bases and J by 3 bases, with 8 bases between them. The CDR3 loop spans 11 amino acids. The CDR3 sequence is CSVDRDYGYTF. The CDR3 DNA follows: TGCAGCGTCGACCGGGACTATGGCTACACCTTC.

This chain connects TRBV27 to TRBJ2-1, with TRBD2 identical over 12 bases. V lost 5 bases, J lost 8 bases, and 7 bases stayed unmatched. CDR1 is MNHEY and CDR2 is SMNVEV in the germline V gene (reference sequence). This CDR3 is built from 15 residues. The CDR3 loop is CASSPRTSGVDEQFF. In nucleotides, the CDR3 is TGTGCCAGCAGTCCTCGGACTAGCGGGGTCGATGAGCAGTTCTTC.

In DNA, the CDR3 is TGTGCCAGCAGCTTAGGCGGCTCATTATTTGAGCAGTTCTTC. It codes for CASSLGGSLFEQFF. This chain links TRBV11-3 with TRBJ2-1; D gene uncertain. Trimming left V 1 base short and J 9 bases short, with 13 bases between. Germline-derived CDR1 and CDR2 are SGHNT and YENEEA. The CDR3 is 14 residues long.

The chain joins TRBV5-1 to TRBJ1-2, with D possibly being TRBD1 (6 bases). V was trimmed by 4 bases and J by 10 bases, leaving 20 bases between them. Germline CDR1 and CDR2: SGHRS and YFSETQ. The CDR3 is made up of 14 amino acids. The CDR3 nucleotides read TGCGCCAGCAGCCCAGGACCAGGGGTCTCCCTCTACACCTTC. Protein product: CASSPGPGVSLYTF.

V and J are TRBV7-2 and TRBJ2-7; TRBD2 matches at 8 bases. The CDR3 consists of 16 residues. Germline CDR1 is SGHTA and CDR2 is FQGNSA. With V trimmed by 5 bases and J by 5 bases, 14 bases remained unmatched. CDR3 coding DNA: TGTGCCAGCAGCCCCCATCGGCGGGGGGCGACGGACGAGCAGTACTTC. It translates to CASSPHRRGATDEQYF.

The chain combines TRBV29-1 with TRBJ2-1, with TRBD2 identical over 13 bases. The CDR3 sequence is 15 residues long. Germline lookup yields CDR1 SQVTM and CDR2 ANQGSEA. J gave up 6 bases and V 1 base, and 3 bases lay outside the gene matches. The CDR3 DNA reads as TGCAGCGTTGAAGGGACTAGCGGGAGTGGCAATGAGCAGTTCTTC. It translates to CSVEGTSGSGNEQFF.

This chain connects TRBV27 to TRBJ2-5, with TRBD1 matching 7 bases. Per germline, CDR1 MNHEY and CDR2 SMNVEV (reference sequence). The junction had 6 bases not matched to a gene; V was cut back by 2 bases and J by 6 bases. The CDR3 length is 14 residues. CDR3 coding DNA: TGTGCCAGCAGTTTACACAGGGGAACTCAGACCCAGTACTTC. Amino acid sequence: CASSLHRGTQTQYF.

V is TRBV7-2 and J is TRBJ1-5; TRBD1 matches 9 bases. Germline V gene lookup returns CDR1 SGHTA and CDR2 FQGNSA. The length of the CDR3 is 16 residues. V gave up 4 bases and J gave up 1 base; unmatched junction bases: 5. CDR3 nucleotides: TGTGCCAGCAGCTCGGGGACAGGGCGAAGCAATCAGCCCCAGCATTTT. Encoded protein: CASSSGTGRSNQPQHF.

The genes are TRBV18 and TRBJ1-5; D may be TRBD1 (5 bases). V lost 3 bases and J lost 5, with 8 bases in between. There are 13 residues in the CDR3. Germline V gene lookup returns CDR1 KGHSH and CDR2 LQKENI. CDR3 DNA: TGTGCCAGCTCACCGGGGGAGGATCAGCCCCAGCATTTT. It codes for CASSPGEDQPQHF.

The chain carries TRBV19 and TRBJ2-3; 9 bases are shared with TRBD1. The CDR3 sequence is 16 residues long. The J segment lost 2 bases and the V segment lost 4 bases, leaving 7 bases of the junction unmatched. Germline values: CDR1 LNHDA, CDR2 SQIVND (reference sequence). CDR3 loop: CASSRRTGVNTDTQYF. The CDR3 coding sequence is TGTGCCAGTAGTAGAAGGACAGGGGTAAACACAGATACGCAGTATTTT.

CDR3 nucleotide sequence: TGTGCCAGCAGTCAGTCCAACTATGGCTACACCTTC. Protein sequence: CASSQSNYGYTF. V gene TRBV2 combines with J gene TRBJ1-2, with no clear D. The CDR3 is made up of 12 amino acids. CDR1 is SNHLY, CDR2 FYNNEI, per germline. Trimming pared 5 bases from V and 2 bases from J, leaving 6 bases between. Filled out from reference TRBV2 and TRBJ1-2, the complete variable domain reads EPEVTQTPSHQVTQMGQEVILRCVPISNHLYFYWYRQILGQKVEFLVSFYNNEISEKSEIFDDQFSVERPDGSNFTLKIRSTKLEDSAMYFCASSQSNYGYTFGSGTRLTVV.